This T cell receptor beta chain emerged from a study of regulatory T cells in long-lasting Graves disease. Arm-PCR of CDR3 regions with iRepertoire HTBI primers generated TCR beta libraries. TCRdb fed the multiplex PCR reads into MiXCR, producing one record per CDR3 protein. The table records 400,000 or so distinct CDR3 sequences, 20% to 25% of them present only once. This sample's time point: persistent/refractory GD, antithyroid drugs over 5 years with positive TRAb. Extracted RNA from PBMCs served as the source of the TCR library. The receptor's source is a female donor with Graves disease. The sample here was peripheral blood mononuclear cells (PBMCs), taken when the disease was refractory, from a patient treated with antithyroid drugs.

CDR3 protein: CASFRDGNNSPLHF. The CDR3 DNA follows: TGTGCCAGCTTCAGGGACGGAAATAATTCACCCCTCCACTTT. The rearrangement uses TRBV18 and TRBJ1-6, with TRBD1 as a possible D gene (5 bases). The CDR3 runs 14 residues. Trimming took off 7 bases at V and 5 bases at J, with 12 bases between the two ends. The germline gives CDR1 KGHSH, CDR2 LQKENI. Full variable domain (outside the CDR3, taken from reference TRBV18 and TRBJ1-6): NAGVMQNPRHLVRRRGQEARLRCSPMKGHSHVYWYRQLPEEGLKFMVYLQKENIIDESGMPKERFSAEFPKEGPSILRIQQVVRGDSAAYFCASFRDGNNSPLHFGNGTRLTVT.